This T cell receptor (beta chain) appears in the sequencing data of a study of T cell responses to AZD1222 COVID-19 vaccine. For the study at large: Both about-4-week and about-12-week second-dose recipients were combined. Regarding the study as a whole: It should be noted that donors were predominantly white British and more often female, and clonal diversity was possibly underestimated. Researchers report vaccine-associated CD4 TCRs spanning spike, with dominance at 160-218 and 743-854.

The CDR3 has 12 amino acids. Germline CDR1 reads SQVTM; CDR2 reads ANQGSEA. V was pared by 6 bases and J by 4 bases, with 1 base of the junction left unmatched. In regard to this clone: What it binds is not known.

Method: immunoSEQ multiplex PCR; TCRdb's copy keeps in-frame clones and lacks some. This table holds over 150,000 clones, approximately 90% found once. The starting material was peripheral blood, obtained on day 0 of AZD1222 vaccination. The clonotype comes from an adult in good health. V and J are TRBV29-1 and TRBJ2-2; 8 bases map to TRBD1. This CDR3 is CSVDRATGELFF. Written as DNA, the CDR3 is TGCAGCGTGGACAGGGCCACCGGGGAGCTGTTTTTT.